These 27 T cell receptor beta chains were sequenced from one sample in a study of a mutant IDH1 vaccine in newly diagnosed glioma. The time point was: week 35, safety follow-up. Topical imiquimod was applied with each vaccine dose, which held 300 ug of mutant IDH1 20-mer peptide. TCRdb's copy holds only in-frame clones and misses some; the assay was immunoSEQ multiplex PCR. This table holds roughly 50,000 clones, around 80% found once. These receptors have no known antigen. The sample here was PBMCs, taken from a glioma patient whose treatment included an IDH1 peptide vaccine. These receptors all come from a woman aged 18-29 years with glioma.

The gene calls are TRBV15 and TRBJ2-3; 8 bases align to TRBD2. The CDR3 contains 17 residues. The germline V gene encodes CDR1 LNHNV and CDR2 YYDKDF (reference sequence). V was clipped by 0 bases and J by 6 bases; unmatched bases: 11. The CDR3 here is CATSRDRGAGEVDTQYF. The CDR3 nucleotides are TGTGCCACCAGCAGAGATAGAGGAGCGGGAGAAGTGGATACGCAGTATTTT.

The V call is TRBV19, the J call TRBJ1-1; possibly TRBD1 for D (6 bases). Germline V gene lookup returns CDR1 LNHDA and CDR2 SQIVND (reference sequence). The CDR3 is 14 residues long. V lost 7 bases and J lost 1, with 13 bases in between. CDR3 protein: CASTDLQGNTEAFF. The CDR3 nucleotides are TGTGCCAGTACCGATCTACAGGGGAACACTGAAGCTTTCTTT.

The chain recombines TRBV2 with TRBJ2-3, with 7 bases lining up with TRBD2. CDR1 and CDR2 (germline): SNHLY, FYNNEI. The CDR3 covers 15 residues. V gave up 5 bases and J gave up 8 bases; unmatched junction bases: 13. The CDR3: CASSLAAGSGVTQYF. CDR3 bases: TGTGCCAGCAGTCTCGCAGCGGGGTCTGGGGTTACGCAGTATTTT.

J is TRBJ2-5 and V is TRBV7-3; D perhaps matches TRBD1 (5 bases). This CDR3 spans 13 amino acids. Trimming pared 4 bases from V and 2 bases from J, leaving 8 bases between. Germline V gene data show CDR1 as SGHTA and CDR2 as FQGTGA. CDR3 in DNA: TGTGCCAGCAGCTCTAGGGGACAAGAGACCCAGTACTTC. Amino acid sequence: CASSSRGQETQYF.

The rearrangement joins TRBV5-1 to TRBJ2-5; D not certain. Germline V gene sequence: CDR1 SGHRS, CDR2 YFSETQ. This CDR3 has 14 amino acids. V was pared by 0 bases and J by 6 bases, with 12 bases between. This CDR3 reads CASSLDQSTKTQYF. The CDR3 DNA follows: TGCGCCAGCAGCTTGGACCAGTCTACGAAGACCCAGTACTTC.

This clone appeared a few times. The chain is built from TRBV7-2 and TRBJ2-2; no reliable D call. V lost 2 bases to trimming and J lost 4 bases, with 11 bases between them. Looked up from germline, CDR1 is SGHTA and CDR2 is FQGNSA. The CDR3 runs to 15 residues. Here the CDR3 DNA reads TGTGCCAGCAGCTTACAAAGTTATTCCACCGGGGAGCTGTTTTTT. Amino acid sequence: CASSLQSYSTGELFF.

The chain combines TRBV7-9 with TRBJ1-2, with D unresolved. The CDR3 is 13 residues long. Germline V gene data show CDR1 as SEHNR and CDR2 as FQNEAQ (reference sequence). The ends were cut back, 0 bases at V and 2 bases at J, with 4 bases in the middle. The CDR3 DNA reads TGTGCCAGCAGCTTAGCACGGAACTATGGCTACACCTTC. As protein: CASSLARNYGYTF. Supplemented by reference TRBV7-9 and TRBJ1-2, the full variable domain reads DTGVSQNPRHKITKRGQNVTFRCDPISEHNRLYWYRQTLGQGPEFLTYFQNEAQLEKSRLLSDRFSAERPKGSFSTLEIQRTEQGDSAMYLCASSLARNYGYTFGSGTRLTVV.

This clone showed up just a few times. V and J are TRBV11-2 and TRBJ1-2; 9 bases map to TRBD1. Germline CDR1 SGHAT, CDR2 FQNNGV. V dropped 2 bases and J dropped 8; count of bases not matched to a gene: 6. The CDR3 is made up of 14 amino acids. CDR3 sequence: CASSLTGQGQGYTF. DNA for the CDR3: TGTGCCAGCAGCTTAACGGGACAGGGTCAAGGCTACACCTTC.

This chain joins TRBV7-9 and TRBJ1-2, with a tentative D call TRBD1 (5 bases). Germline CDR1 SEHNR, CDR2 FQNEAQ (reference sequence). CDR3 length: 13 amino acids. Trimming removed 5 bases at V and 4 bases at J, with 11 bases between. CDR3 DNA sequence: TGTGCCAGCAGCCAAAGGGGAGGCTATGGCTACACCTTC. It specifies CASSQRGGYGYTF.

The rearrangement uses TRBV15 and TRBJ1-5, with D tentatively TRBD1 (6 bases). Trimming stripped 6 bases from V and 2 bases from J, with 17 bases between. CDR3 length equals 16 residues. Germline V CDR1 and CDR2: LNHNV, YYDKDF (reference sequence). CDR3: CATRPAGRGGNQPQHF. The CDR3 region has the DNA TGTGCCACCAGACCCGCAGGAAGGGGGGGCAATCAGCCCCAGCATTTT.

V is TRBV7-9 and J is TRBJ2-1, with D perhaps given as TRBD1 or TRBD2 (5 bases each). Germline-derived CDR1 and CDR2 are SEHNR and FQNEAQ (reference sequence). This CDR3 comprises 16 residues. V was trimmed by 6 bases and J by 4 bases, leaving 19 bases between them. The CDR3: CASRDRDLSLYNEQFF. The CDR3 DNA reads as TGTGCCAGCAGGGATCGGGACCTGTCGTTATACAATGAGCAGTTCTTC.

The chain joins TRBV27 to TRBJ2-7, with 7 bases lining up with TRBD2. Germline values: CDR1 MNHEY, CDR2 SMNVEV (reference sequence). There are 14 residues in the CDR3. J was trimmed by 6 bases and V by 0 bases; bases with no gene match: 5. CDR3: CASSLSRLASEQYF. The CDR3, as DNA: TGTGCCAGCAGTTTATCGAGACTAGCCTCCGAGCAGTACTTC.

This sequence joins TRBV18 and TRBJ2-7; D call uncertain. CDR3 length: 12 residues. Germline values: CDR1 KGHSH, CDR2 LQKENI. V lost 2 bases to trimming and J lost 4 bases, with 6 bases between them. CDR3 DNA: TGTGCCAGCTCACCAGACCGTTACGAGCAGTACTTC. This codes for CASSPDRYEQYF.

This rearrangement joins TRBV19 to TRBJ1-4, with unresolved D. Per the germline V gene, CDR1 is LNHDA and CDR2 is SQIVND (reference sequence). The CDR3 is made up of 16 amino acids. Trimming stripped 3 bases from V and 0 bases from J, with 11 bases between. CDR3 sequence (DNA): TGTGCCAGTAGTATCCCCCCTAGAGCAACTAATGAAAAACTGTTTTTT. As protein: CASSIPPRATNEKLFF.

Only one count was recorded for this clone. This chain uses TRBV7-8 with TRBJ2-1, with 13 nucleotides matching TRBD2. The CDR3 is made up of 16 amino acids. The V gene's germline CDR1 is SGHVS and CDR2 FQNEAQ. V dropped 3 bases and J dropped 5; count of bases not matched to a gene: 4. The CDR3 sequence: CASSFTGLAGDNEQFF. The CDR3 coding sequence is TGTGCCAGCAGCTTTACCGGACTAGCGGGGGACAATGAGCAGTTCTTC.

The gene calls are TRBV6-1 and TRBJ1-3, with a tentative D call TRBD1 (6 bases). The CDR3 loop spans 14 amino acids. Germline values: CDR1 MNHNS, CDR2 SASEGT. Deletions cut 8 bases from V and 0 bases from J, with 11 bases between. CDR3 amino acids: CASLRGPSGNTIYF. The DNA for the CDR3 is TGTGCCAGCCTCCGGGGGCCCTCTGGAAACACCATATATTTT.

The chain links TRBV6-6 to TRBJ2-3, with TRBD2 identical over 12 bases. This CDR3 region has 14 residues. The trim removed 6 bases at V and 4 bases at J, leaving 2 bases unmatched. The germline CDR1 and CDR2 sequences are MNHNY and SVGAGI (reference sequence). CDR3 sequence: CASRPSGGADTQYF. The CDR3 nucleotides read TGTGCCAGCAGACCTAGCGGGGGGGCAGATACGCAGTATTTT.

The chain has TRBV6-5 and TRBJ2-7; D may be TRBD1 (5 bases). The germline V gene encodes CDR1 MNHEY and CDR2 SVGAGI. The length of the CDR3 is 15 residues. V was shortened by 6 bases and J by 5 bases, with 20 bases between the two germline ends. The CDR3 sequence: CASSPTGRPPDEQYF. For the CDR3, the DNA is TGTGCCAGCAGCCCCACAGGACGCCCTCCGGACGAGCAGTACTTC.

The chain carries TRBV19 and TRBJ2-1, with 14 bases lining up with TRBD2. Trimming took 7 bases from V and 8 from J; bases not matched to a gene: 7. CDR1 is LNHDA and CDR2 is SQIVND in the germline V gene (reference sequence). The CDR3 runs to 15 residues. CDR3 DNA sequence: TGTGCCAGTACCTCGACTAGCGGGAGGGCCGATGAGCAGTTCTTC. Protein sequence: CASTSTSGRADEQFF.

This chain links TRBV7-2 with TRBJ2-3, with 8 bases aligning to TRBD1. Trimming at V came to 1 base and at J to 4 bases, leaving 1 base not matched to a gene. Germline assignment: CDR1 SGHTA and CDR2 FQGNSA. The CDR3 has 14 amino acids. The CDR3 loop is CASSLVTGADTQYF. The CDR3 DNA is TGTGCCAGCAGCTTAGTGACAGGGGCAGATACGCAGTATTTT. Filled out from reference TRBV7-2 and TRBJ2-3, the complete variable domain reads GAGVSQSPSNKVTEKGKDVELRCDPISGHTALYWYRQSLGQGLEFLIYFQGNSAPDKSGLPSDRFSAERTGGSVSTLTIQRTQQEDSAVYLCASSLVTGADTQYFGPGTRLTVL.

The rearrangement links TRBV2 to TRBJ1-1; 8 positions agree with TRBD1. V dropped 4 bases and J dropped 2; count of bases not matched to a gene: 9. CDR1 is SNHLY and CDR2 is FYNNEI in the germline V gene. The CDR3 consists of 16 residues. The CDR3 DNA sequence: TGTGCCAGCAGTGCCCGGGACAGGCCTATAAACACTGAAGCTTTCTTT. Its protein product is CASSARDRPINTEAFF. Variable domain in full (rest from reference TRBV2 and TRBJ1-1): EPEVTQTPSHQVTQMGQEVILRCVPISNHLYFYWYRQILGQKVEFLVSFYNNEISEKSEIFDDQFSVERPDGSNFTLKIRSTKLEDSAMYFCASSARDRPINTEAFFGQGTRLTVV.

The genes are TRBV11-2 and TRBJ1-4; 11 bases match TRBD1. There are 15 residues in the CDR3. V gave up 5 bases and J gave up 7 bases; unmatched junction bases: 6. CDR1 SGHAT and CDR2 FQNNGV come from the germline V gene. In DNA form, the CDR3 reads TGTGCCAGCAGCCCGGACAGGGGGCGGGTTGAAAAACTGTTTTTT. Amino acids: CASSPDRGRVEKLFF.

The V and J genes are TRBV6-6 and TRBJ1-5, with D perhaps matching TRBD1 (5 bases). The CDR3 is made up of 13 amino acids. The germline V gene has CDR1 MNHNY and CDR2 SVGAGI (reference sequence). Trimming left V 7 bases short and J 7 bases short, with 14 bases between. In DNA, the CDR3 is TGTGCCAGCACCCGAGGGGAGCGGCAGCCCCAGCATTTT. Translation gives CASTRGERQPQHF.

Concerning this clone: Sequence at one end of the junction differs from germline and may be a read error. V usage is TRBV7-7 and J usage is TRBJ2-6; the D is unclear. Per germline, CDR1 SSHAT and CDR2 FNYEAQ (reference sequence). The CDR3 covers 16 residues. Written as DNA, the CDR3 is TGTGCTAGCAGCCCCTTTAAGAGCTCTGGGGCCAACGTCCTGACTTTC. This codes for CASSPFKSSGANVLTF.

The chain links TRBV19 to TRBJ2-1; 10 bases are a match to TRBD2. There are 16 residues in the CDR3. The germline V gene encodes CDR1 LNHDA and CDR2 SQIVND (reference sequence). With V trimmed by 5 bases and J by 8 bases, 12 bases remained unmatched. The CDR3 protein is CASSAGTSVEGDEQFF. The CDR3 DNA reads TGTGCCAGTAGTGCCGGGACTAGCGTCGAGGGCGATGAGCAGTTCTTC.

The V gene is TRBV9, the J gene TRBJ1-1, with D hard to call. The germline CDR1 and CDR2 sequences are SGDLS and YYNGEE. CDR3 length equals 14 residues. V was cut by 2 bases and J by 3 bases, with 11 bases left in between. CDR3: CASSVGGADTEAFF. The CDR3 coding sequence is TGTGCCAGCAGCGTGGGAGGAGCGGACACTGAAGCTTTCTTT.

This clone has a single count. The chain has TRBV6-1 and TRBJ2-7, with a tentative D call TRBD1 (5 bases). The CDR3 runs to 14 residues. Germline CDR1 is MNHNS and CDR2 is SASEGT. Trimming shortened V by 6 bases and J by 2 bases, and 14 bases separated the two germline ends. The CDR3 nucleotides read TGTGCCAGCAGCCTTTTAGGGGATCCCTACGAGCAGTACTTC. Translated: CASSLLGDPYEQYF.